Below, 17 T cell receptor beta chains from the same sample are listed, as sequenced in a study of beta chain features in type 1 diabetes. Expressed TCRB transcripts were sequenced after all isolated RNA was converted to cDNA. Clones were sequenced by immunoSEQ multiplex PCR, and TCRdb holds only the in-frame ones, with some missing. The sample lists about 110,000 clones; roughly 43% were seen once. The sample comprised stem cell memory CD4+ T cells from blood. These receptors all come from a woman under 30 in good health.

The chain recombines TRBV29-1 with TRBJ1-5; D perhaps matches TRBD1 (5 bases). This CDR3 spans 14 amino acids. Between the trimmed V and J ends, which lost 6 bases and 1 base, there was a span of 13 bases. Germline V CDR1 and CDR2: SQVTM, ANQGSEA. CDR3 sequence: CSVSTGFSNQPQHF. The CDR3 DNA follows: TGCAGCGTGTCTACAGGTTTCAGCAATCAGCCCCAGCATTTT.

The chain joins TRBV30 to TRBJ2-4, with 16 bases fitting TRBD2. Germline trimming cut 3 bases from V and 6 bases from J; bases unmatched to any gene: 5. The CDR3 is made up of 16 amino acids. CDR1 and CDR2 from the germline V gene are GTSNPN and SVGIG (reference sequence). The CDR3 reads CAWSSGLAGGGNIQYF. CDR3 DNA: TGTGCCTGGAGCTCGGGACTAGCGGGAGGGGGAAACATTCAGTACTTC.

This sequence joins TRBV6-6 and TRBJ2-3; D perhaps matches TRBD2 (5 bases). This CDR3 contains 15 residues. CDR1 and CDR2 (germline): MNHNY, SVGAGI (reference sequence). V lost 2 bases, J lost 0 bases, and 9 bases lay in between. This CDR3 reads CASSYDGLSTDTQYF. In DNA form, the CDR3 reads TGTGCCAGCAGTTACGACGGACTTAGCACAGATACGCAGTATTTT.

This clone has a handful of counts. V is TRBV7-8 and J is TRBJ2-7; the match to TRBD2 covers 9 bases. The CDR3 length is 18 residues. Germline V gene lookup returns CDR1 SGHVS and CDR2 FQNEAQ. The junction had 13 bases not matched to a gene; V was cut back by 1 base and J by 3 bases. Here the CDR3 reads CASSLGASGDLINYEQYF. The CDR3 DNA follows: TGTGCCAGCAGCTTAGGGGCTAGCGGGGACCTTATTAACTACGAGCAGTACTTC. The full variable domain, in which reference TRBV7-8 and TRBJ2-7 provide the parts outside the CDR3, is GAGVSQSPRYKVAKRGQDVALRCDPISGHVSLFWYQQALGQGPEFLTYFQNEAQLDKSGLPSDRFFAERPEGSVSTLKIQRTQQEDSAVYLCASSLGASGDLINYEQYFGPGTRLTVT.

The V call is TRBV5-1, the J call TRBJ2-7; 12 nucleotides agree with TRBD2. Germline V gives CDR1 SGHRS, CDR2 YFSETQ. With 5 bases clipped from V and 2 bases from J, the junction kept 5 bases outside the gene matches. The CDR3 loop spans 15 amino acids. CDR3 amino acids: CASRSGLAGPYEQYF. DNA for the CDR3: TGCGCCAGCAGGTCGGGACTAGCGGGCCCCTACGAGCAGTACTTC.

Only a few counts were recorded for this clone. The chain joins TRBV7-9 to TRBJ1-1, with TRBD1 as a possible D gene (5 bases). Germline V lookup: CDR1 SEHNR, CDR2 FQNEAQ (reference sequence). The CDR3 length is 14 residues. V shed 1 base and J shed 5 bases, with 11 bases lying between them. CDR3: CASSLVEGRTEAFF. DNA of the CDR3: TGTGCCAGCAGCTTAGTGGAGGGGAGGACTGAAGCTTTCTTT.

The genes are TRBV19 and TRBJ2-7, with TRBD1 matching 7 bases. From germline, CDR1 is LNHDA and CDR2 SQIVND (reference sequence). The CDR3 consists of 13 residues. V shed 6 bases and J 2 bases; nucleotides not matched to a gene: 4. CDR3 residues: CASRLTGTYEQYF. In DNA form, the CDR3 reads TGTGCCAGTAGATTGACAGGGACCTACGAGCAGTACTTC.

The chain couples TRBV5-1 to TRBJ2-6, with D tentatively TRBD1 (7 bases). CDR3 length: 15 residues. V lost 4 bases to trimming and J lost 2 bases, with 10 bases between them. Germline loops: CDR1 SGHRS, CDR2 YFSETQ. CDR3 sequence: CASSGGTAGANVLTF. The CDR3 DNA is TGCGCCAGCAGCGGGGGGACAGCTGGGGCCAACGTCCTGACTTTC.

The chain links TRBV7-2 to TRBJ1-5, with unresolved D. Germline V gives CDR1 SGHTA, CDR2 FQGNSA. The germline V and J ends were trimmed by 3 bases and 3 bases, with 18 bases remaining between them. There are 17 residues in the CDR3. The CDR3 here is CASSFRYSPLSNQPQHF. In nucleotides, the CDR3 is TGTGCCAGCAGCTTCCGCTACAGTCCCCTATCCAATCAGCCCCAGCATTTT.

The sample holds a few counts of this clone. The chain links TRBV20-1 to TRBJ1-1; D remains ambiguous. CDR3 size: 11 residues. V was cut by 6 bases and J by 5 bases, with 10 bases left in between. The germline CDR1 and CDR2 sequences are DFQATT and SNEGSKA (reference sequence). CDR3 in amino acids: CSAPGSTEAFF. The CDR3 nucleotides read TGCAGTGCACCTGGGAGTACTGAAGCTTTCTTT.

This clone has a handful of counts. This CDR3 is also generated by other DNA sequences in the sample. The chain uses TRBV28 and TRBJ1-1, with 7 bases identical to TRBD1. The CDR3 has 14 amino acids. Germline lookup yields CDR1 MDHEN and CDR2 SYDVKM. The trim removed 5 bases at V and 5 bases at J, leaving 8 bases unmatched. CDR3: CASSDGQVRTEAFF. In DNA form, the CDR3 reads TGTGCCAGCAGTGACGGACAGGTTAGGACTGAAGCTTTCTTT.

This clone occurred a few times. The chain carries TRBV7-9 and TRBJ2-7; TRBD1 matches 8 bases. V lost 7 bases to trimming and J lost 5 bases; unmatched junction nucleotides: 7. CDR1 is SEHNR and CDR2 is FQNEAQ in the germline V gene (reference sequence). The CDR3 has 13 residues. CDR3: CASNGQGDNEQYF. For the CDR3, the DNA is TGTGCCAGCAACGGACAGGGCGACAACGAGCAGTACTTC.

The rearrangement links TRBV7-9 to TRBJ2-7; 11 bases agree with TRBD2. This CDR3 spans 18 amino acids. Germline V lookup: CDR1 SEHNR, CDR2 FQNEAQ (reference sequence). Trimming cost V 2 bases and J 5 bases; bases outside gene matches: 14. DNA for the CDR3: TGTGCCAGCAGCTTAAGACTAGCGGGGCCTATTTCATCCCACGAGCAGTACTTC. This translates into CASSLRLAGPISSHEQYF.

The chain employs TRBV7-2 and TRBJ2-7; no firm D call. CDR3 length equals 15 residues. Trimming shortened V by 1 base and J by 4 bases, and 14 bases separated the two germline ends. The germline V gene encodes CDR1 SGHTA and CDR2 FQGNSA. This CDR3 is CASSLGSLPIYEQYF. For the CDR3, the DNA is TGTGCCAGCAGCTTAGGGAGTCTGCCTATTTACGAGCAGTACTTC.

This clone was observed a handful of times. The chain links TRBV30 to TRBJ1-2; 7 bases are a match to TRBD1. The germline CDR1 and CDR2 sequences are GTSNPN and SVGIG (reference sequence). J was trimmed by 8 bases and V by 3 bases; bases with no gene match: 9. CDR3 length: 13 residues. This CDR3 reads CAWRKQGTGGYTF. CDR3 DNA sequence: TGTGCCTGGAGGAAACAGGGGACCGGCGGCTACACCTTC.

This clone has only one observation. V is TRBV11-2 and J is TRBJ1-1; D unresolved. In germline, CDR1 is SGHAT, CDR2 FQNNGV. This CDR3 has 15 residues. V shed 1 base and J shed 1 base, with 10 bases lying between them. The CDR3 reads CASSLAPGQNTEAFF. For the CDR3, the DNA is TGTGCCAGCAGCTTAGCCCCAGGCCAGAACACTGAAGCTTTCTTT.

V and J are TRBV10-3 and TRBJ2-3; 14 nucleotides match TRBD2. The V and J ends lost 5 bases and 4 bases, in that order; junction bases with no gene match: 5. The CDR3 is 16 residues long. Per germline, CDR1 ENHRY and CDR2 SYGVKD. The CDR3 sequence: CAISIGLAGGADTQYF. Written as DNA, the CDR3 is TGTGCCATCAGTATCGGACTAGCGGGAGGAGCAGATACGCAGTATTTT.